The source of this T cell receptor beta chain is a study of blood T cell repertoires in COVID-19. In the study overall: PBMCs, B-cell-depleted T cells, or T cells were the source of the cDNA or gDNA that made up the material.

The V gene lost 0 bases and the J gene lost 5 bases, with 10 bases spanning the gap. This CDR3 has 14 amino acids. CDR1 is LGHDT, CDR2 YNNKEL, per germline (reference sequence). Using immunoSEQ multiplex PCR, the repertoire was profiled, and TCRdb retains in-frame clones only, with some absent. The table lists under 200,000 clones, 87% of them singletons. The receptor comes from a man aged 18 to 29 with active or convalescent COVID-19. V and J are TRBV3-1 (or the pseudogene TRBV3-2) and TRBJ1-2; perhaps TRBD1 as D (5 bases). Sequencing input: peripheral blood. In nucleotides, the CDR3 is TGTGCCAGCAGCCAAGACGGCAGGGCTTATGGCTACACCTTC. Encoded protein: CASSQDGRAYGYTF.